This T cell receptor (beta chain) is drawn from a study of blood T cell repertoires in COVID-19. V lost 3 bases to trimming and J lost 5 bases, with 12 bases between them. The CDR3 loop spans 15 amino acids. CDR1 is SGDLS, CDR2 YYNGEE, per germline. The data were produced by immunoSEQ multiplex PCR, yet TCRdb's version contains in-frame clones alone and is incomplete. The sample has about 140,000 clones; roughly 80% are singletons. The chain combines TRBV9 with TRBJ1-6; tentative D call: TRBD1 (5 bases). Specimen: PBMCs or T cells enriched from blood (not recorded which). The sequence derives from a middle-aged woman who had recovered from COVID-19. The CDR3: CASSARTSDNSPLHF. The CDR3 nucleotides read TGTGCCAGCAGCGCCCGGACATCTGATAATTCACCCCTCCACTTT.